Many counts were recorded for the clone carrying this T cell receptor (beta chain). Using unique molecular identifiers, the investigators prepared the TCRbeta library. Each CDR3 protein gets one entry after TCRdb re-called the PCR reads with MiXCR. The repertoire consists of 200,000 to 250,000 distinct CDR3 sequences, with around 9.9% occurring once and the leading ten covering 28%. This entry belongs to a study of T-cell reconstitution after alpha-beta-depleted transplantation in children. The CDR3 runs 11 residues. Per the germline V gene, CDR1 is GTSNPN and CDR2 is SVGIG (reference sequence). Trimming took off 0 bases at V and 9 bases at J, with 8 bases between the two ends.

Source: PBMCs, taken before TCRalphabeta/CD19-depleted stem cell transplant. This receptor was taken from a child in the first two years of life with acute myeloid leukemia, due to receive a stem cell transplant. The chain couples TRBV30 to TRBJ1-1; no firm D call. CDR3 nucleotides: TGTGCCTGGAGTGTGGCAGTTCAAGCTTTCTTT. Its translation: CAWSVAVQAFF. Looking up the rest from reference TRBV30 and TRBJ1-1 gives the full variable domain: SQTIHQWPATLVQPVGSPLSLECTVEGTSNPNLYWYRQAAGRGLQLLFYSVGIGQISSEVPQNLSASRPQDRQFILSSKKLLLSDSGFYLCAWSVAVQAFFGQGTRLTVV.